The clone carrying this T cell receptor (beta chain) has just a few counts. What it recognizes is unknown. The assay was immunoSEQ multiplex PCR, and TCRdb's table has in-frame clones only and misses some. The data show fewer than 110,000 clones, about nine tenths seen once. This record belongs to a study of T cell responses to AZD1222 COVID-19 vaccine. Study results and limitations: Without day 14 samples, only post-peak T cell repertoires were studied.

CDR1 is MNHEY and CDR2 is SVGAGI in the germline V gene. V lost 0 bases to trimming and J lost 3 bases, with 14 bases between them. The CDR3 consists of 16 residues. Analyses pooled second doses at about 4 or about 12 weeks. This rearrangement joins TRBV6-5 to TRBJ1-2; D not resolved. This specimen consisted of peripheral blood, obtained 28 days after the second AZD1222 dose. The receptor's source is an adult who received the AZD1222 COVID-19 vaccine. The CDR3 reads CASSYSKRVGDYGYTF. The CDR3, as DNA: TGTGCCAGCAGTTACTCGAAAAGGGTTGGGGACTATGGCTACACCTTC.